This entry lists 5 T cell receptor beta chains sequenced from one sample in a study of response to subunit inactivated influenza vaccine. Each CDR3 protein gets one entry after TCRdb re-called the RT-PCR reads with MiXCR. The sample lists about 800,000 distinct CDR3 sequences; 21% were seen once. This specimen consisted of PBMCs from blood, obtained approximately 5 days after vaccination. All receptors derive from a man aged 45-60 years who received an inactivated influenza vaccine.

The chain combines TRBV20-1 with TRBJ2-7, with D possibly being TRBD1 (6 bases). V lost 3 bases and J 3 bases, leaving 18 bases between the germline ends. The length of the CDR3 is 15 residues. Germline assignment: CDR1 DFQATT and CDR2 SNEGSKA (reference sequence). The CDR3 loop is CSASAGAHQGYEQYF. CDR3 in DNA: TGCAGTGCTAGTGCAGGGGCGCATCAGGGCTACGAGCAGTACTTC.

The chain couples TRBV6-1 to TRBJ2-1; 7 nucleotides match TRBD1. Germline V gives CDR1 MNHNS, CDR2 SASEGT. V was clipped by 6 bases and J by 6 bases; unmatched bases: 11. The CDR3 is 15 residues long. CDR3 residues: CASRRDAGTANEQFF. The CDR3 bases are TGTGCCAGCAGACGAGACGCCGGGACAGCCAATGAGCAGTTCTTC.

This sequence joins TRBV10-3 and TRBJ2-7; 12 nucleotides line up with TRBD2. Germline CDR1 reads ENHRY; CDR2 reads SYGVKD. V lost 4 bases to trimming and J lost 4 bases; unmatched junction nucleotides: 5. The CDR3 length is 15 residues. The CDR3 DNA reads TGTGCCATCAGTGGGGAGACTAGCGGGAGATACGAGCAGTACTTC. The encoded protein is CAISGETSGRYEQYF.

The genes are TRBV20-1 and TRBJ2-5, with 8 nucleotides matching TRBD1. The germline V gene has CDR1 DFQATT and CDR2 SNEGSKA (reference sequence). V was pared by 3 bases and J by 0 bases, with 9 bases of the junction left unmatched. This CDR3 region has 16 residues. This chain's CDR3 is CSARGNRDRNQETQYF. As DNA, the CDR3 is TGCAGTGCTAGGGGGAACCGGGACAGGAACCAAGAGACCCAGTACTTC.

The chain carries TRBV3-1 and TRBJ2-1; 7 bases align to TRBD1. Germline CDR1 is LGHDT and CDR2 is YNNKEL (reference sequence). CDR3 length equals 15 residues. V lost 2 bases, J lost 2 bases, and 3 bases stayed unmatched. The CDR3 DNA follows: TGTGCCAGCAGCCAACAGACAGGGACCTACAATGAGCAGTTCTTC. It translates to CASSQQTGTYNEQFF.